This T cell receptor beta chain was observed in a study of tumor and adjacent non-tumor tissue in lung cancer. Study-level information: The patients, some ten men and 4 to 6 women, were roughly 30 to 76 with stage I to III disease. Samples averaged roughly 4.3 million productive TCRbeta reads each. Notes on the study in general: Shorter survival was associated with higher TCR diversity in tumors.

For this clonotype: As yet, its antigen is unknown.

In germline, CDR1 is SGHDT, CDR2 YYEEEE. This CDR3 contains 16 residues. The V gene lost 0 bases and the J gene lost 10 bases, with 20 bases spanning the gap. A modified ARM-PCR protocol with three rounds of nested PCR amplified TCRbeta. TCRdb itself ran the multiplex PCR reads through MiXCR, one entry per CDR3 protein. The sample carries around 76,000 distinct CDR3 sequences, 76% recorded once. This sample's RNA came from whole unsorted tissue. Distant lung tissue was collected more than 3 cm away from the tumor edge. The clonotype originates from a man aged 70-80 years with non-small cell lung cancer. The specimen sequenced was distant non-tumor lung tissue. The chain has TRBV5-6 and TRBJ2-1; TRBD1 might be the D (5 bases). The CDR3 coding sequence is TGTGCCAGCAGCTTGGTATTCCAGGGTTCCTGCAAAGAGCAGTTCTTC. It translates to CASSLVFQGSCKEQFF.